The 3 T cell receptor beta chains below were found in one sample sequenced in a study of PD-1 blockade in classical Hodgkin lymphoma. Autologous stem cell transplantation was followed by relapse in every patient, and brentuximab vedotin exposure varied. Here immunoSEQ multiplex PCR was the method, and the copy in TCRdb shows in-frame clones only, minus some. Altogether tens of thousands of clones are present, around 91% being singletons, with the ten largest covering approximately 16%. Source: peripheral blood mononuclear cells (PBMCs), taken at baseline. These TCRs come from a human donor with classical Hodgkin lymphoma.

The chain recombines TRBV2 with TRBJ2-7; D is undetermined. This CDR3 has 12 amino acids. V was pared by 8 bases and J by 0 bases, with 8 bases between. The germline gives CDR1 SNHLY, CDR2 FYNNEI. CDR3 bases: TGTGCCAGCTTGAGGAGCTCCTACGAGCAGTACTTC. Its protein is CASLRSSYEQYF.

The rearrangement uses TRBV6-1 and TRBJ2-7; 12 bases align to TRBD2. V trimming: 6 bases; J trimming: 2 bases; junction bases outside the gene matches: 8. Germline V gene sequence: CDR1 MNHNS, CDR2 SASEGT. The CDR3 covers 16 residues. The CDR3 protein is CASSELLAGGPYEQYF. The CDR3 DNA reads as TGTGCCAGCAGCGAACTACTAGCGGGGGGCCCCTACGAGCAGTACTTC.

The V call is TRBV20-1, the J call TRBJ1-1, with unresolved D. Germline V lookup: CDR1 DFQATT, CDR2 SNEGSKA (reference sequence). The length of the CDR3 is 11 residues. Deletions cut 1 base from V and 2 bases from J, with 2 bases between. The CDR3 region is CSARANTEAFF. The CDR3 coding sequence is TGCAGTGCTAGAGCAAACACTGAAGCTTTCTTT.